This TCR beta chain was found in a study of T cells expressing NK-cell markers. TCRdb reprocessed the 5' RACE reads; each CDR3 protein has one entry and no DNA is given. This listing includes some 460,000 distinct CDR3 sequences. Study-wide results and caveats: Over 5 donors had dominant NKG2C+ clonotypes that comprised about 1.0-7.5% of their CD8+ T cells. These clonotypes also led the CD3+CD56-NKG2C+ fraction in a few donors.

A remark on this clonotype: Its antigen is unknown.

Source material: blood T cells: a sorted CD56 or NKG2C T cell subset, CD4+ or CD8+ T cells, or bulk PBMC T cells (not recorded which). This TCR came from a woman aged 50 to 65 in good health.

The CDR3 sequence is CSVPSVSYGYTF. The chain has TRBV20-1 and TRBJ1-2. In germline, CDR1 is DFQATT, CDR2 SNEGSKA (reference sequence). This CDR3 spans 12 amino acids.